The T cell receptor beta chain under discussion was sequenced for a study of blood T cells in healthy people across ages. Study context: When template switching was applied, about one barcoded beta molecule was captured per two T cells. Regarding the study as a whole: The study lacked donor CMV status, which possibly confounded expanded clonotype changes. More naive CD4+ cells and higher diversity were found in long-lived than in aged donors.

Alongside a J-beta primer mix, a sample-barcoded 5' primer served in a second PCR lasting about 6 to 11 cycles. TCRdb recomputed calls from the 5' RACE reads with MiXCR, one row per CDR3 protein. The data show some 690,000 distinct CDR3 sequences, 20% to 25% seen once. About this clonotype: Its antigen is currently unknown.

Every sample gave at least 5 micrograms of total RNA when it was extracted. The CDR3 contains 13 residues. CDR1 is LGHNA and CDR2 is YSLEER in the germline V gene. Trimming cost V 0 bases and J 2 bases, with 4 bases left between them. The origin of this receptor is a man aged 65 to 79 in good health. The genes are TRBV4-3 and TRBJ1-2; D remains unclear. Sequencing used blood. Here the CDR3 DNA reads TGCGCCAGCAGCCAAGAAAGAAACTATGGCTACACCTTC. Its protein product is CASSQERNYGYTF.